This T cell receptor beta chain was retrieved from a study of tumor-infiltrating lymphocytes in primary liver carcinoma. Constant-region priming of approximately 500 ng total RNA yielded TCR beta cDNA. Three nested multiplex PCR rounds, a slightly modified ARM-PCR method, built the TCR beta libraries. TRBV1-TRBV30 forward primers paired with a C-beta reverse primer drove the first two PCR rounds, roughly 9 cycles each. MiXCR was run by TCRdb on the multiplex PCR reads, yielding one entry per CDR3 protein. The table includes more than 45,000 distinct CDR3 sequences, about 73% detected once. Each 20-30 mg portion of unsorted bulk tissue served as the source for co-extraction of RNA and DNA. In the case of this clonotype: Germline is not matched at one junction end, which may reflect a read error.

Germline V gene sequence: CDR1 SGHNT, CDR2 YYREEE (reference sequence). The CDR3 totals 15 residues. J is TRBJ2-1 and V is TRBV5-4, with D possibly being TRBD2 (7 bases). This TCR was recovered from a man aged 40-50 years with primary liver carcinoma and hepatitis B virus infection. The sequenced sample consisted of liver tumor tissue from sampling region 3. The subset was: tumor region T3, left-lateral pole. DNA for the CDR3: TGTGTCAGCAGCTTGGTCGGGGGGCCCCTCAATGAGCAATTCTTC. Its protein is CVSSLVGGPLNEQFF.